This T cell receptor beta chain derives from a study of control samples from healthy donors and cancer patients. This CDR3 region has 16 residues. CDR1 is LNHDA, CDR2 SQIVND, per germline (reference sequence). Trimming pared 1 base from V and 0 bases from J, leaving 10 bases between. Clones were read by immunoSEQ multiplex PCR, and TCRdb kept only the in-frame ones, dropping some. The profile shows about 120,000 clones, about 93% of them singletons. The chain joins TRBV19 to TRBJ2-1, with D tentatively TRBD1 or TRBD2 (5 bases each). The specimen sequenced was blood. The receptor comes from a man in his forties in good health. DNA of the CDR3: TGTGCCAGTAGTATAGGCCGGGGCCTCTCCTACAATGAGCAGTTCTTC. It translates to CASSIGRGLSYNEQFF.